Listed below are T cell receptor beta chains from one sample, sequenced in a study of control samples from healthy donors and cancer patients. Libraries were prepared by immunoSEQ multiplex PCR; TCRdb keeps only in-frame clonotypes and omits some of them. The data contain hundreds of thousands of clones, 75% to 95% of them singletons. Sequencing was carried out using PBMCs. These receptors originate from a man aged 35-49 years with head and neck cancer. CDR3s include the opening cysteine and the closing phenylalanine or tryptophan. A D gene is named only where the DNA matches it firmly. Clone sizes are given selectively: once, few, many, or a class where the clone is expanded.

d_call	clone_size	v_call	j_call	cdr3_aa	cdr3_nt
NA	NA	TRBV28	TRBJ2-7	CASSFPGTYVQYF	TGTGCCAGCAGTTTCCCCGGGACCTACGTGCAGTACTTC
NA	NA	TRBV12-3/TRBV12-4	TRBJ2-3	CASRHTDTQYF	TGTGCCAGCAGACACACAGATACGCAGTATTTT
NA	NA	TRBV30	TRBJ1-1	CAWTQITEAFF	TGTGCCTGGACCCAGATCACTGAAGCTTTCTTT
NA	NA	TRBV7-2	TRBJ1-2	CASSPRGTANYGYTF	TGTGCCAGCAGCCCTAGGGGAACAGCTAACTATGGCTACACCTTC
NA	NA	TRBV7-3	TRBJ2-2	CASSLISSGNTGELFF	TGTGCCAGCAGCTTAATATCATCAGGGAACACCGGGGAGCTGTTTTTT
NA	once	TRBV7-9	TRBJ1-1	CASSYYGGPGTLEAFF	TGTGCCAGCAGTTACTACGGGGGTCCGGGGACACTTGAAGCTTTCTTT
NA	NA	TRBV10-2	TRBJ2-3	CASSDGSVTDTQYF	TGCGCCAGCAGTGACGGTAGCGTCACAGATACGCAGTATTTT
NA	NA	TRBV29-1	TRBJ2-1	CSVQTDRYNEQFF	TGCAGCGTCCAGACAGACCGCTACAATGAGCAGTTCTTC
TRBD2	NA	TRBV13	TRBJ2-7	CASSLDPLVGALGTSGTNSYEQYF	TGTGCCAGCAGCTTAGATCCCCTCGTCGGAGCCCTAGGGACTAGCGGGACTAACTCCTACGAGCAGTACTTC
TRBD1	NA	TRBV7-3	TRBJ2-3	CASSDPGTGRPDTQYF	TGTGCCAGCAGCGATCCCGGGACAGGGCGCCCAGATACGCAGTATTTT
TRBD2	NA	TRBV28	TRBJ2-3	CASSLGLAGYTDTQYF	TGTGCCAGCAGCCTGGGACTAGCGGGATACACAGATACGCAGTATTTT
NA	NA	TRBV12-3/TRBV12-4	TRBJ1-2	CASSPGQWPGYTF	TGTGCCAGCAGCCCGGGACAATGGCCTGGCTACACCTTC
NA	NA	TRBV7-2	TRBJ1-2	CASSLLTEVYDGYTF	TGTGCCAGCAGCTTATTGACAGAAGTATACGATGGCTACACCTTC
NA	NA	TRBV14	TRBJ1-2	CASSLSHGPYGYTF	TGTGCCAGCAGCCTGTCCCACGGTCCTTATGGCTACACCTTC
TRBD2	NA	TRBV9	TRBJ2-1	CASSPLGGKGEQFF	TGTGCCAGCAGCCCGTTGGGGGGGAAAGGTGAGCAGTTCTTC
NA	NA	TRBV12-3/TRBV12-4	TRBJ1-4	CASSFPNEKLFF	TGTGCCAGCAGTTTTCCCAATGAAAAACTGTTTTTT
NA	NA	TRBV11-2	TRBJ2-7	CASSVTGGWDSYEQYF	TGTGCCAGCAGCGTAACGGGCGGTTGGGACTCCTACGAGCAGTACTTC
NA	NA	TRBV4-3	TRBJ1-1	CASSHVAGVNTEAFF	TGCGCCAGCAGCCATGTTGCAGGCGTGAACACTGAAGCTTTCTTT
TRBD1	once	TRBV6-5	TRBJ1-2	CASSLGTAGADGYTF	TGTGCCAGCAGTCTAGGGACAGCCGGAGCGGATGGCTACACCTTC
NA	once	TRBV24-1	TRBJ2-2	CATSGTLHTGELFF	TGTGCCACCAGCGGGACGTTGCACACCGGGGAGCTGTTTTTT
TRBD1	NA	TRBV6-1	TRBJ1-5	CASSVGGQGRSSNQPQHF	TGTGCCAGCAGTGTAGGGGGACAGGGGAGGAGCAGCAATCAGCCCCAGCATTTT
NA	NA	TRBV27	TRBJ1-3	CASKKFSGNTIYF	TGTGCCAGCAAGAAATTCTCTGGAAACACCATATATTTT
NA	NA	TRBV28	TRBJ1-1	CASSSATGPTVGEAFF	TGTGCCAGCAGTTCGGCTACCGGCCCCACCGTGGGTGAAGCTTTCTTT
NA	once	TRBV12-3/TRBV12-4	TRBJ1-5	CASSRSHNQPQHF	TGTGCCAGCAGTCGGAGTCATAATCAGCCCCAGCATTTT
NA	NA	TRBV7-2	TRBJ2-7	CASTPVGASSYEQYF	TGTGCCAGCACCCCTGTGGGGGCTAGCTCCTACGAGCAGTACTTC
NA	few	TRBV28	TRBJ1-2	CASSLVGAYGYTF	TGTGCCAGCAGTTTAGTGGGTGCCTATGGCTACACCTTC
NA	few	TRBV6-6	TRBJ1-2	CASSYSRQPNYGYTF	TGTGCCAGCAGTTACTCGAGACAGCCGAACTATGGCTACACCTTC
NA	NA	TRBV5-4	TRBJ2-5	CASSLEVQGGTQYF	TGTGCCAGCAGCTTGGAGGTCCAGGGCGGGACCCAGTACTTC
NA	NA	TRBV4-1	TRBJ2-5	CASSPVWDGQETQYF	TGCGCCAGCAGCCCCGTGTGGGACGGACAAGAGACCCAGTACTTC
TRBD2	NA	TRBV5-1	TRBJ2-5	CASSYRLAGGTQETQYF	TGCGCCAGCAGCTATAGACTAGCGGGGGGTACCCAAGAGACCCAGTACTTC
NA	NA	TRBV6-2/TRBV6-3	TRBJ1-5	CASSYSYQPQHF	TGTGCCAGCAGTTACAGTTATCAGCCCCAGCATTTT
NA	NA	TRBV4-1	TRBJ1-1	CASSARTGNTEAFF	TGCGCCAGCAGCGCTCGAACAGGGAACACTGAAGCTTTCTTT
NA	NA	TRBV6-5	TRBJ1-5	CASSSATRQPQHF	TGTGCCAGCAGTTCCGCTACTCGTCAGCCCCAGCATTTT
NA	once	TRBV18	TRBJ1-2	CASSPDIGFDYGYTF	TGTGCCAGCTCACCAGATATAGGGTTTGACTATGGCTACACCTTC
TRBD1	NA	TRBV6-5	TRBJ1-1	CASSSRTGGSAEAFF	TGTGCCAGCAGTTCCCGGACAGGGGGGAGCGCTGAAGCTTTCTTT
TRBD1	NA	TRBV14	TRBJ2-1	CASSQHQGADNEQFF	TGTGCCAGCAGCCAACATCAGGGGGCGGACAATGAGCAGTTCTTC
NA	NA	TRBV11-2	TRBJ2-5	CASSLGSGGETQYF	TGTGCCAGCAGCTTAGGGTCCGGGGGAGAGACCCAGTACTTC
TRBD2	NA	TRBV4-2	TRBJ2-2	CASSQEGLAGGPAGELFF	TGTGCCAGCAGCCAAGAGGGGCTAGCGGGGGGGCCGGCCGGGGAGCTGTTTTTT
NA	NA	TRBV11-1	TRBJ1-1	CASSYHLEAEAFF	TGTGCCAGCAGCTACCACCTAGAGGCGGAAGCTTTCTTT
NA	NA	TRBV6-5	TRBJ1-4	CASSRLEGPEKLFF	TGTGCCAGCAGCCGCCTTGAGGGACCTGAAAAACTGTTTTTT
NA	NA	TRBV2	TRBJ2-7	CASSEQGLAESYEQYF	TGTGCCAGCAGTGAACAGGGGCTAGCGGAATCCTACGAGCAGTACTTC
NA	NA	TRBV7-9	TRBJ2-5	CASSLGAIQETQYF	TGTGCCAGCAGCTTAGGCGCTATCCAAGAGACCCAGTACTTC
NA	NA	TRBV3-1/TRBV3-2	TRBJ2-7	CASSQVRGHEQYF	TGTGCCAGCAGCCAAGTGCGAGGGCACGAGCAGTACTTC
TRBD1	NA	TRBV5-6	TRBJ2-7	CASQTGSSYEQYF	TGTGCCAGCCAGACAGGGAGCTCCTACGAGCAGTACTTC
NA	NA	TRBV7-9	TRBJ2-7	CASSLEANYEQYF	TGTGCCAGCAGCTTAGAGGCGAACTACGAGCAGTACTTC
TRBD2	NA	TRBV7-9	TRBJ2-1	CASSSIAGGDRQFF	TGTGCCAGCAGCTCTATAGCGGGAGGGGATCGTCAGTTCTTC